This T cell receptor (beta chain) was recovered during a study of T cells in Graves' hyperthyroidism and ophthalmopathy. Study-wide background: The blood sample was taken at first diagnosis, before treatment began.

Using RNA transcripts as the source, TCR beta CDR3 regions were amplified. With the HTBI primer set, the TCR CDR3 went through a first round of RT-PCR. TCRdb independently ran MiXCR on the multiplex PCR reads; one entry per CDR3 protein. Of hundreds of thousands of distinct CDR3 sequences listed, 14% are singletons. Study-level findings and limits: A model of 13 V-J pairs discriminated ophthalmopathy from stable hyperthyroidism.

Trimming shortened V by 4 bases and J by 0 bases, and 29 bases separated the two germline ends. The CDR3 has 21 residues. This clonotype was recorded at least ten times. What it binds is not known. Diagnoses were established using clinical symptoms, serum thyroxine and TRAb, thyroid ultrasound and orbital computed tomography. This chain links TRBV12-3 or TRBV12-4 with TRBJ2-3; tentative D call: TRBD2 (9 bases). The source material was blood. The sequence came from a woman between 18 and 30 years old with Graves' hyperthyroidism. CDR3 amino acids: CASSSFRGPSGRPQSTDTQYF. CDR3 DNA: TGTGCCAGCAGTTCCTTCAGGGGGCCCAGCGGGAGGCCCCAGAGCACAGATACGCAGTATTTT.